This T cell receptor (beta chain) was retrieved from a study of cytomegalovirus exposure and HLA in healthy donors. Regarding the study as a whole: Most TCR beta V segments were productive about 87% or about 30% of the time in an earlier analysis. Apparent HLA restriction characterized most CMV-associated TCR beta chains in a later analysis. The study recorded 160 or so TCR beta chains that were cytomegalovirus-associated. Analyses of presence and absence presupposed an approximately uniform sequencing depth across donors.

The V segment lost 0 bases and the J segment 4 bases; nucleotides outside the gene matches: 7. CDR3 size: 15 residues. Germline loops: CDR1 SGHNT, CDR2 YYREEE (reference sequence). Primers for the PCR totalled 60 Vbeta and 13 Jbeta. Clones were sequenced by immunoSEQ multiplex PCR, and TCRdb holds only the in-frame ones, with some missing. The table lists fewer than 100,000 clones, approximately 69% of them singletons. Note on this clone: The antigen remains undetermined.

The J gene is TRBJ2-7, the V gene TRBV5-4, with 7 bases identical to TRBD1. The source of this sequence is a female donor in good health and CMV-seronegative. Sequencing used PBMCs. The CDR3 DNA sequence: TGTGCCAGCAGCTTGGGACAGGGAGCCGTTTACGAGCAGTACTTC. Translating gives CASSLGQGAVYEQYF. The full variable domain, in which reference TRBV5-4 and TRBJ2-7 provide the parts outside the CDR3, is ETGVTQSPTHLIKTRGQQVTLRCSSQSGHNTVSWYQQALGQGPQFIFQYYREEENGRGNFPPRFSGLQFPNYSSELNVNALELDDSALYLCASSLGQGAVYEQYFGPGTRLTVT.